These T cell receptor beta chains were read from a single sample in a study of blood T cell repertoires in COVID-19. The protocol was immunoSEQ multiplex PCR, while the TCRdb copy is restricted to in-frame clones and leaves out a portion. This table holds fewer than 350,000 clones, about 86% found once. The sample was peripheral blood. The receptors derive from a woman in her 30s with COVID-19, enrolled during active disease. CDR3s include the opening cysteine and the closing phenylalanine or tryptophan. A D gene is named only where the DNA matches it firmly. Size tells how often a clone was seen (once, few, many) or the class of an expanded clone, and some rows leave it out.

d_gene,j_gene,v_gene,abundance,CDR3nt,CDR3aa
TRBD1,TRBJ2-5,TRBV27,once,TGTGCCAGCAGTTTTCAGGGGGCGGGAGAGACCCAGTACTTC,CASSFQGAGETQYF
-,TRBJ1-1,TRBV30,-,TGTGCCTGGAATAAACTGGCGCCGCGGGTCTTCACTGAAGCTTTCTTT,CAWNKLAPRVFTEAFF
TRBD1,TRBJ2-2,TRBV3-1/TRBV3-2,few,TGTGCCAGCAGCTCCCAGGGGGCCACCGGGGAGCTGTTTTTT,CASSSQGATGELFF
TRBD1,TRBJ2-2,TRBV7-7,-,TGTGCCAGCAGACCGACAGGGGCGCAAACCGGGGAGCTGTTTTTT,CASRPTGAQTGELFF
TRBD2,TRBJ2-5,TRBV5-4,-,TGTGCCAGCAGCTTGGGTCCGGGCAGCGGGGGGCGGCAAGAGACCCAGTACTTC,CASSLGPGSGGRQETQYF
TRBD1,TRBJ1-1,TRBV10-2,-,TGCGCCAGCAGCGGACAGGGTGAAGCTTTCTTT,CASSGQGEAFF
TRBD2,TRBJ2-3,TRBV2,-,TGTGCCACCCGGGGGGACACAGATACGCAGTATTTT,CATRGDTDTQYF
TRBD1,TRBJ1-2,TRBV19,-,TGTGCCAGTACCTCACTCCGGGACAGCTATGGCTACACCTTC,CASTSLRDSYGYTF
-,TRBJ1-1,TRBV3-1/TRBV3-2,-,TGTGCCAGCAGACTTACCGTCCACAGCCATAGACAGGTCCGCGAAGCTTTCTTT,CASRLTVHSHRQVREAFF
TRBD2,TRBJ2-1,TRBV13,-,TGTGCCAGCCAGCCTTTCACTGGACTAGCCCGAAATGAGCAGTTCTTC,CASQPFTGLARNEQFF
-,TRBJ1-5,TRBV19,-,TGTGCCAGTAGTACTAAACAGGCTAGCAATCAGCCCCAGCATTTT,CASSTKQASNQPQHF
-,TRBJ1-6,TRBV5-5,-,TGTGCCAGCAGCCCGGGGAATTCACCCCTCCACTTT,CASSPGNSPLHF
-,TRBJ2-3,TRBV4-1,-,TGCGCCAGCAGCCCCAGACCGAACGGGGGAACAGATACGCAGTATTTT,CASSPRPNGGTDTQYF
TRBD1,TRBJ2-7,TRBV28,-,TGTGCCAGCTTAAACCCGGGACAGGGGGCTCCCGAGCAGTACTTC,CASLNPGQGAPEQYF
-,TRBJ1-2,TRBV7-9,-,TGTGCCAGCAGCTTAGTCGGGAGCTACTATGGCTACACCTTC,CASSLVGSYYGYTF
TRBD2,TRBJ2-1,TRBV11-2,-,TGTGCCAGCAGCCCCCGACTAGCGGGGGGGCCCAGGGAGCAGTTCTTC,CASSPRLAGGPREQFF
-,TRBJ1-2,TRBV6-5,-,TGTGCCAGCAGTTACTCGGGGCGGAACAGAAACTATGGCTACACCTTC,CASSYSGRNRNYGYTF
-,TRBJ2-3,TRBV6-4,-,TGTGCCAGCAGTATAATTATCGGAGATACGCAGTATTTT,CASSIIIGDTQYF
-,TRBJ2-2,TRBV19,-,TGTGCCAGTAGTAACAACAGGAACACCGGGGAGCTGTTTTTT,CASSNNRNTGELFF
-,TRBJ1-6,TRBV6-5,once,TGTGCCAGCAGTTACTCGAACCAGGGGATTCCACCCCTCCACTTT,CASSYSNQGIPPLHF
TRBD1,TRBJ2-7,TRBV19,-,TGTGCCAGTAGTTGGGTAAGGGACAGCTCCTACGAGCAGTACTTC,CASSWVRDSSYEQYF
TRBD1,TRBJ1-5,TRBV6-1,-,TGTGCCAGCAGTGAACAGGGGGATCAGCCCCAGCATTTT,CASSEQGDQPQHF
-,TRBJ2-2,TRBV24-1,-,TGTGCCACCAGTGATAGACAGGGGGAGCTGTTTTTT,CATSDRQGELFF
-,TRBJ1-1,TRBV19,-,TGTGCCAGTAGGACTTCGAGACGCGAACTCCCGAGGGATACTGAAGCTTTCTTT,CASRTSRRELPRDTEAFF
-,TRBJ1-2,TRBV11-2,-,TGTGCCAGCAGCTTCGGACAGACGGTGGGCTATGGCTACACCTTC,CASSFGQTVGYGYTF
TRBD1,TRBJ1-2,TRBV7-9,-,TGTGCCAGCAGCTCTTCGGGACAGGGAGGCAATGGCTACACCTTC,CASSSSGQGGNGYTF
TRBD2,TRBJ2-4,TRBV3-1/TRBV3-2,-,TGTGCCAGCAGCCAAGGTCTAAGCGGGGGGGCAGTGTGGGAAAACATTCAGTACTTC,CASSQGLSGGAVWENIQYF
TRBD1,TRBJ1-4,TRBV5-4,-,TGTGCCAGCAGCTCGGCGACAGGGACGAATGAAAAACTGTTTTTT,CASSSATGTNEKLFF
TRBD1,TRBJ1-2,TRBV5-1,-,TGCGCCAGCAGCCCGGGGACAGGGGGCAACTATGGCTACACCTTC,CASSPGTGGNYGYTF
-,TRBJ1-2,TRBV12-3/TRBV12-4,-,TGTGCCAGCAGTCCGGTGAGATCTATCGGCTACACCTTC,CASSPVRSIGYTF
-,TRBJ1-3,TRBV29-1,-,TGCAGCGTCGTTATGACAACTTCCTCTGGAAACACCATATATTTT,CSVVMTTSSGNTIYF
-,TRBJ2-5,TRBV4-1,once,TGCGCCAGCAGCCAAGTACAGGACGAAGAGACCCAGTACTTC,CASSQVQDEETQYF
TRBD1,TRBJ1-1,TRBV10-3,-,TGTGCCATCAGTGCGACAGGGGGCGAAGCTTTCTTT,CAISATGGEAFF
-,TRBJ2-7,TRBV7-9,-,TGTGCCAGCAGCCTCTACTACGAGCAGTACTTC,CASSLYYEQYF
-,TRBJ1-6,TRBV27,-,TGTGCCAGCAGTTTAAATGCCAGGCCTCTGGATAGCTCCTATAATTCACCCCTCCACTTT,CASSLNARPLDSSYNSPLHF